The source of this TCR beta chain is a study of Ad26.COV2.S vaccination and SARS-CoV-2 variants. Looking at the study overall: By the intramuscular route, Ad26.COV2.S was given once, or twice 56 days apart.

Using immunoSEQ multiplex PCR, the repertoire was profiled, and TCRdb retains in-frame clones only, with some absent. The table lists roughly 300,000 clones, around 89% of them singletons. Treatment in this sample: some 19 received Ad26.COV2.S at low or high dose, single or two shots; several received placebo; per-sample allocation not given. Day 63 after the first vaccine or placebo injection was the time point for sampling. V lost 0 bases and J lost 5; bases outside the gene matches: 10. CDR3 length: 18 amino acids. Germline CDR1 is LNHNV and CDR2 is YYDKDF (reference sequence). V gene TRBV15 combines with J gene TRBJ2-5; 12 bases align to TRBD2. The sequencing used peripheral blood, collected in a trial of Ad26.COV2.S vaccine versus placebo. The source of this sequence is a person between 18 and 65 years old who received the Ad26.COV2.S COVID-19 vaccine or a placebo. The CDR3 DNA reads TGTGCCACCAGCAGAGATCGCTTAGGAGGACTAGCGGGGGAGACCCAGTACTTC. Its protein product is CATSRDRLGGLAGETQYF.